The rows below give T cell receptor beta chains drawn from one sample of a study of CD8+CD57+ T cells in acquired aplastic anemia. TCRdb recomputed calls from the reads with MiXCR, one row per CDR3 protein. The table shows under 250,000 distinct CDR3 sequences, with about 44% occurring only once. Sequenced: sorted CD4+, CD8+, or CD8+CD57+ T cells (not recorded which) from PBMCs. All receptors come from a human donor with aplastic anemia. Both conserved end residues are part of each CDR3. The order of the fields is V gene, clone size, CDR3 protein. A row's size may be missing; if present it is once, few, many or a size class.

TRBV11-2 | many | CASSPNNRASGANVLTF
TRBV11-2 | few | CASILNRASGNQPQHF
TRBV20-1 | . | CSARRTFYNEQFF
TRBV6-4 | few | CASSNSGLKHNEQFF
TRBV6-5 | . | CASSYSWRGAGGHTGELFF
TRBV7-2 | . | CASSPGQGHYEQYF
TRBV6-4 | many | CASSDKRGEQFF
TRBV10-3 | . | CAISGGQGKETQYF
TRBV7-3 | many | CASSLGTGAGYGYTF
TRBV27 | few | CASSLSGRNIQYF
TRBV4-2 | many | CASSQDQGSGAYEQYF
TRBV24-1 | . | CATSDDAGTDTQYF
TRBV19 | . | CASSIIGHPNTEAFF
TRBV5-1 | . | CASSRGSGRTYEQYF
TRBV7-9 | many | CASSFGNEQFF
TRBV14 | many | CASSQEEGNRRDTQYF
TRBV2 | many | CASSESQGGYGYTF
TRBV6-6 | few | CASTPFSGAPMAQHF
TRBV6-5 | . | CASSRRQGVGEQYF
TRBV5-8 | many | CASSSLSSYEQYF
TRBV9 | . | CASSYVDRADEQFF
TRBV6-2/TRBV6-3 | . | CASSYEERYNYGYTF
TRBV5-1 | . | CASSAVLGTGHEQYF
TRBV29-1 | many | CSADREHTEAFF
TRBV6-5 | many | CASSETGTVGGYTF
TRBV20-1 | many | CSARPRQGIILTEAFF
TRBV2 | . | CASSTRNTEAVF
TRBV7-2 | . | CASSLVFANTEAFF
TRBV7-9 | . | CASSDPGSNQPQHF
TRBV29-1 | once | CSGTGTGLEQYF
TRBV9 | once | CASSASGTGALYEQFF
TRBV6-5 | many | CASSYPGVNSPLHF
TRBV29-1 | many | CSVTGQGASGNTIYF
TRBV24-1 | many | CATSDFVNEQFF
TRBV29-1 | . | CSVITGTGYRDYGYTF
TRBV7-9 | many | CASSEISGRADEQFF
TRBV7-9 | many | CASSLTGSTEAFF
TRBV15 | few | CATSRDSLRTSSYNEQFF